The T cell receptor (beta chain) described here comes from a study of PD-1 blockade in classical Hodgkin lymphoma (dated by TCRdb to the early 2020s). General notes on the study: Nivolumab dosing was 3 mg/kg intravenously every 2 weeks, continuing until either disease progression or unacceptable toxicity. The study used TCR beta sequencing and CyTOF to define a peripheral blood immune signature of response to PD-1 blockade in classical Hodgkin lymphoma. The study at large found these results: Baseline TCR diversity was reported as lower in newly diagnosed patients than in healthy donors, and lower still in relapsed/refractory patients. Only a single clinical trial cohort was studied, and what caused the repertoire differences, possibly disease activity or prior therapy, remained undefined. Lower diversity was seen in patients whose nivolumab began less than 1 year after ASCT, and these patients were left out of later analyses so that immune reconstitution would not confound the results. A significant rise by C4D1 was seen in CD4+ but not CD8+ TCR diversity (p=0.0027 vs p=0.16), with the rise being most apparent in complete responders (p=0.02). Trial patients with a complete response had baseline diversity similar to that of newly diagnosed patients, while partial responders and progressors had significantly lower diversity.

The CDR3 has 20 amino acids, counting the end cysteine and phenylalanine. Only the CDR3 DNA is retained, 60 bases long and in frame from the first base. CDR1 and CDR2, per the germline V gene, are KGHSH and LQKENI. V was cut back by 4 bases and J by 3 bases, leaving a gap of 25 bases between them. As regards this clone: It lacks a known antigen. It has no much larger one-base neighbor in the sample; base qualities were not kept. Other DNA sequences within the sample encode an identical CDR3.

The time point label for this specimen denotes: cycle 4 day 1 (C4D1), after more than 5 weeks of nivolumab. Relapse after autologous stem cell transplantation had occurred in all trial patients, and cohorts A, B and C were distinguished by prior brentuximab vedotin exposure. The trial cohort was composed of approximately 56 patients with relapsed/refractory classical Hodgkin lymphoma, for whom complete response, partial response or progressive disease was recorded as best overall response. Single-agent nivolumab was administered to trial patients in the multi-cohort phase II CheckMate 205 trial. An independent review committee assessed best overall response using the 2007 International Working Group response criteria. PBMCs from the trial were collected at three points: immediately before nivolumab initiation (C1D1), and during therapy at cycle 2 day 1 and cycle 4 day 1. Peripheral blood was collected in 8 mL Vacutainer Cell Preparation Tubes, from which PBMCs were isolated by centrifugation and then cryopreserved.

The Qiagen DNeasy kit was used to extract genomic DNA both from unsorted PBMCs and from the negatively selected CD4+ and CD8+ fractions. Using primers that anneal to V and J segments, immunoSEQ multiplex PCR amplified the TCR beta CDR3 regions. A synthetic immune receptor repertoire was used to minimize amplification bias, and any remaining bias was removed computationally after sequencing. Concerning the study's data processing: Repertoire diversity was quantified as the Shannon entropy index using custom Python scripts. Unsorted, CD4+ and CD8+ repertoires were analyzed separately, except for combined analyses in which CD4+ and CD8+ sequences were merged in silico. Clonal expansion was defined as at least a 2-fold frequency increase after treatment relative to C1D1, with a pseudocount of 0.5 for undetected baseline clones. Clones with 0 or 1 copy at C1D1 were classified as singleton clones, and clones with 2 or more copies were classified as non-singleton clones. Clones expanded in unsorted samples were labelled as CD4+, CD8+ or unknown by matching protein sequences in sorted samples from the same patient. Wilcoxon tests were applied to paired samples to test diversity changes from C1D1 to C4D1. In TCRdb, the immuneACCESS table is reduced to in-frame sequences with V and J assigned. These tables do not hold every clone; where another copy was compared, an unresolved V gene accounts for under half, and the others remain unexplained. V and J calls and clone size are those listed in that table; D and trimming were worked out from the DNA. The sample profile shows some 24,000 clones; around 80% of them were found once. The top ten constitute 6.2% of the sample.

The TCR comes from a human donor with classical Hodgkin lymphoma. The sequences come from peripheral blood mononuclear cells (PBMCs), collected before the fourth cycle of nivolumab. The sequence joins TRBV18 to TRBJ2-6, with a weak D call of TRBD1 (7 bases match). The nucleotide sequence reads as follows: TGTGCCAGCTCACTCTACCCGACAGGGTCCTCCGGGGGTGGGGCCAACGTCCTGACTTTC. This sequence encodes CASSLYPTGSSGGGANVLTF.